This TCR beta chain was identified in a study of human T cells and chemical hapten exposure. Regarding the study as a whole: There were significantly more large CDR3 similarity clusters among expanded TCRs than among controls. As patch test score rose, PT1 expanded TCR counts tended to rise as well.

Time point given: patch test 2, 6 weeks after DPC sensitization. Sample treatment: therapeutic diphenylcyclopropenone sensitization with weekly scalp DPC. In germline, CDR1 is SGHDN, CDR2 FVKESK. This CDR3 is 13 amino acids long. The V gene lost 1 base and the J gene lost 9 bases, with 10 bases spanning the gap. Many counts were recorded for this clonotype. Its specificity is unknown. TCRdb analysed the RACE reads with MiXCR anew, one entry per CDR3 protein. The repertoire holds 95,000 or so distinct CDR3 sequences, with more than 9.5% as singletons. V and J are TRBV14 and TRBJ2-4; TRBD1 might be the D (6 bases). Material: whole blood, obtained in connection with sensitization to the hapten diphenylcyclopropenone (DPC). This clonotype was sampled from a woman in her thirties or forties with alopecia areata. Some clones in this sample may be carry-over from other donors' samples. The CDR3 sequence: CASSQVGAGIQYF. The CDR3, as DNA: TGTGCCAGCAGCCAAGTGGGGGCTGGCATTCAGTACTTC.